This TCR beta chain was found in a study of beta chain features in type 1 diabetes (dated by TCRdb to the late 2010s). Looking at the study overall: Mean age, gender distribution, total cell number and subset yield were not different between patients and healthy donors. Whereas all 30 or so donors provided naive and central memory subsets, regulatory and stem cell-like memory subsets were isolated from just 8 patients and about 8 healthy donors. Across all samples, around 99 million sorted cells were examined, and cell number per subset correlated strongly with RNA yield. The study compared TCRB repertoires of sorted circulating CD4+ T cell subsets between recently diagnosed type 1 diabetes patients and matched healthy donors. On the study overall, not on this receptor specifically: Because small numbers of individuals were included in the HLA sub-analyses, any influence of HLA type on TCRB rearrangement was left unresolved. The naive, central memory and regulatory TCRB repertoires appeared to resemble one another more closely among patients than among healthy donors. Shorter templates might be favored by PCR, yet because patient and control samples were amplified and corrected together, any such skew would affect both groups equally. Patients with type 1 diabetes made fewer insertions and deleted more nucleotides at VDJ recombination sites, implying thymic rearrangement abnormalities. Type 1 diabetes patients showed a moderate but significant shortening of TCRB CDR3 length in all four CD4+ subsets. Because cDNA was sequenced instead of genomic DNA, highly expressing activated cells could be over-represented, though the groups showed no difference in activation or CD3 levels.

Details on this clone: Its antigen is still unknown. No base quality information exists; no much larger clone differs at one position.

V loses 4 bases of germline sequence and J loses 1 base, and the interval between the two ends is 8 bases. The germline V gene specifies KGHSH as CDR1 and LQKENI as CDR2. The CDR3, from cysteine to phenylalanine, totals 13 residues. Left in the record is the CDR3 DNA by itself, 39 bases read in frame from the first base. A single peripheral blood draw of around 100 mL on average was collected from each donor into heparinised tubes. A BD FACSAria II and a panel including CD45RO, CCR7, CD25, CD127, CD95 and CD27 were used to sort naive, central memory, regulatory and stem cell-like memory CD4+ T cells. A purity above 98% was achieved for all sorted populations. PBMCs were isolated immediately by Lymphoprep density gradient centrifugation and stained directly without culture. To minimize batch effects, samples were stained and sorted in pairs, one healthy donor with one patient per experiment. The High Capacity cDNA Reverse Transcription Kit was used to reverse transcribe all of the isolated RNA, meaning that expressed TCRB transcripts were what got sequenced. Deep immunoSEQ sequencing was performed on naive, central memory and regulatory T cell samples, with an average of roughly 3.6 million total reads per sample. Sorted cells were lysed in RLT buffer, and RNA was extracted using DNase-treated RNeasy Micro or Mini kits according to cell number. Each cell subset was processed on its own to prevent cross-contamination, while patient and healthy donor samples were processed together. The immunoSEQ multiplex PCR was used to amplify TCRB sequences from cDNA, generating 87-bp fragments that spanned the CDR3 region. The amplicons were sequenced using the Illumina HiSeq platform. Per the source publication's procedure: Synthetic template baselines were used to correct PCR bias computationally, reads within Hamming distance 2 were collapsed together, and singletons that could not be merged were discarded. Reads were aligned to IMGT to assign V, D and J genes, CDR3 length, and insertions or deletions at six rearrangement sites. Clonotype counts were normalized to sorted cell number within each subset before computing true diversity and Gini coefficients with the tcR R package. The overlap coefficient, calculated on TCRB nucleotide sequences, was used to quantify repertoire sharing. Out-of-frame TCRB sequences from naive cells were analyzed as a proxy for the pre-selection repertoire. The table comes from immuneACCESS by way of TCRdb, which keeps in-frame sequences with V and J called. Part of the clones is missing from these tables; in studies checked, under half for an unresolved V gene and the rest for unknown reasons. D and trimming come from the DNA, and the V and J calls and clone size come from that table. The sample data list around 250,000 clones, and about 14% of these were observed just once. Roughly 0.019% of the sample is in the top ten clones.

Sequenced material: naive CD4+ T cells from blood. This specimen's cell subset or site label, interpreted: true naive CD4+ T cells. Recombination connected TRBV18 to TRBJ2-7, and the D gene may be TRBD1, 5 bases matching. The TCR comes from a man aged 25 to 45 with type 1 diabetes. CDR3 region: CASSQRQSYEQYF. The DNA sequence is as follows: TGTGCCAGCTCACAGCGACAGTCCTACGAGCAGTACTTC.